The source of this T cell receptor (beta chain) is a study of T cells after yellow fever vaccination. Whole-study context: Those fractions that held only low numbers of cells were prepared using the SMART-Seq v4 Ultra Low Input RNA kit.

CDR3 size: 15 residues. Germline V lookup: CDR1 SGHRS, CDR2 YFSETQ. Trimming left V 2 bases short and J 0 bases short, with 9 bases between. Concerning this clonotype itself: What it binds is unknown.

The 5'RACE template-switching step produced TCR cDNA and added a universal primer site and UMIs. TCRdb reprocessed the 5' RACE reads with MiXCR, giving one entry per CDR3 protein. Of some 220,000 distinct CDR3 sequences in the sample, about 3% were seen once. Notes on the study in general: The study noted that FACS-sorted repertoires could contain abundant clonotypes contaminating from the bulk population. Reappearing after the booster were most of the clones from primary vaccination (less than 97% CD4, approximately 89% CD8).

V and J are TRBV5-1 and TRBJ2-1; D is ambiguous. The sample in question was CD4+ T cells sorted from PBMCs, obtained 10 days after the yellow fever booster vaccination. This clonotype was sampled from a man aged 18 to 30 who received the YFV17D yellow fever vaccine. The DNA of the CDR3 is TGCGCCAGCAGCTTCCACCGAAGCTCCTACAATGAGCAGTTCTTC. Translation: CASSFHRSSYNEQFF.